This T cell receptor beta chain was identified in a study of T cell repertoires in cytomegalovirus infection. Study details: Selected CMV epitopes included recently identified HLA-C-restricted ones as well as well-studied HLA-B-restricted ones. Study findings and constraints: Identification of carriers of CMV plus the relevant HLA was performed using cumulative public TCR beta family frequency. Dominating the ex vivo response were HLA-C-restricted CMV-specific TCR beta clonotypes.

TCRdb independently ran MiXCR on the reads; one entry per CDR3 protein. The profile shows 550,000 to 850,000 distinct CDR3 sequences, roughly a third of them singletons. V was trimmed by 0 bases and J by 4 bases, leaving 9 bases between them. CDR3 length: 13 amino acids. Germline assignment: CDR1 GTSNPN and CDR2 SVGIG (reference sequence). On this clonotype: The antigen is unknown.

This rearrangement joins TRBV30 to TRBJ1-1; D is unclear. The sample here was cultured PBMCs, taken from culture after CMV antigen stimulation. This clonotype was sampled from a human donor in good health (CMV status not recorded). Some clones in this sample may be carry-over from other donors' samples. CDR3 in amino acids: CAWSVQPGTEAFF. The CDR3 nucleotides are TGTGCCTGGAGTGTACAACCAGGCACTGAAGCTTTCTTT.